This T cell receptor (beta chain) originates from a study of blood T cell repertoires in COVID-19 (TCRdb year 2020). The study in broad terms: Collaborator samples came from the United States, Italy and Spain and covered acute and convalescent phases of COVID-19. A freely available public database, intended as a resource for researchers studying the immune response to SARS-CoV-2, is where the repertoires were released. Nearly every sample came with metadata listing a de-identified subject ID, COVID-19 status, age in years and sex. Deeply sampled blood TCRbeta repertoires from subjects exposed to, actively infected with, or recovered from COVID-19 were included in the dataset. Where available, HLA class I and class II types were obtained from metadata supplied by the sample provider rather than from assay-based typing. The samples were drawn from the first 160 participants of the ongoing ImmuneRACE study and from 950 to 1,500 subjects provided by 6 global collaborators. The prospective study material was composed of cDNA or gDNA derived from T cells, B-cell-depleted T cells, or PBMCs. Overall study results and their limits: The amount of clinical and demographic metadata varied by source and participant and was provided uncurated.

V is shortened by 1 base, J by 5 bases, and the region joining them spans 9 bases. The CDR3 runs 14 amino acids, cysteine and phenylalanine included. CDR3 DNA only is kept here, 42 bases in frame from base 1. In the germline V gene, CDR1 corresponds to SGHTA and CDR2 to FQGNSA. The immunoSEQ Assay, a bias-controlled multiplex PCR, was used to amplify TCRbeta CDR3 regions from genomic DNA. The authors processed their data as follows. Nucleated cell counts per sample were estimated from amplification of reference gene primers within the assay. To quantify the absolute abundance of each unique TCRbeta CDR3 rearrangement, sequence reads were collapsed and filtered. For each sample, productive Simpson clonality was calculated as the square root of Simpson's diversity index over productive rearrangements. The source is immuneACCESS, and TCRdb retained only in-frame sequences with V and J called. Part of the clones is not carried over; for the studies checked, unresolved V genes explain less than half of this, and the remainder is unexplained. V, J and clone size reflect that table, while D and trimming were determined from the DNA. The sample has approximately 180,000 clones on record, approximately 87% of them singletons. The ten largest clones add up to over 15% of the sample.

In Seattle, one collaborating source enrolled patients while the infection was active and tracked those patients longitudinally over the course of disease. Each collaborating institution followed its own protocols to collect whole blood in K2EDTA tubes. Collaborator samples were shipped for TCRbeta analysis as frozen whole blood, isolated PBMCs, or DNA extracted from either sample type. Of note for this clone: Its binding antigen is unknown. Per-nucleotide qualities are absent, and no much larger clonotype sits a single base away.

The clonotype comes from a person aged 70 to 79 with COVID-19, enrolled during active disease. The chain is encoded by TRBV7-2 joined to TRBJ2-1; the D gene identity is not certain. Input material: peripheral blood. The CDR3 region has the sequence CASSLGWSHNEQFF. The DNA reads TGTGCCAGCAGCTTAGGGTGGAGCCACAATGAGCAGTTCTTC.